The 30 T cell receptor beta chains presented below share a single source sample, sequenced in a study of blood T cell repertoires in COVID-19. Repertoires were generated with immunoSEQ multiplex PCR, while TCRdb's copy carries only in-frame clones and drops some. Among approximately 360,000 clones, over 75% were seen once, and the ten largest hold roughly 1.9%. Sequences were obtained from PBMCs or T cells enriched from blood (not recorded which). Receptor source: a man aged 35 to 55 in a cohort exposed to, infected with or recovered from COVID-19 (not recorded which).

The V and J genes are TRBV3-1 (or the pseudogene TRBV3-2) and TRBJ2-1; D gene uncertain. The CDR3 is 16 amino acids. CDR1 and CDR2 (germline): LGHDT, YNNKEL (reference sequence). V lost 0 bases and J 5 bases, leaving 14 bases between the germline ends. The CDR3 sequence: CASSQDWQATNNEQFF. The CDR3 DNA reads as TGTGCCAGCAGCCAAGATTGGCAGGCGACCAACAATGAGCAGTTCTTC.

The chain carries TRBV30 and TRBJ1-6; D remains unclear. Germline V CDR1 and CDR2: GTSNPN, SVGIG (reference sequence). V was trimmed by 8 bases and J by 4 bases, leaving 12 bases between them. The CDR3 length is 13 residues. The CDR3 coding sequence is TGTGCCCGCTCCACTGGTTATAATTCACCCCTCCACTTT. Translating gives CARSTGYNSPLHF.

This sequence joins TRBV2 and TRBJ1-2; D remains unclear. The CDR3 spans 14 residues. Germline-derived CDR1 and CDR2 are SNHLY and FYNNEI. Trimming left V 6 bases short and J 1 base short, with 12 bases between. The CDR3 sequence: CASRLFRSNYGYTF. The CDR3 DNA is TGTGCCAGCAGGTTGTTCCGGAGTAACTATGGCTACACCTTC.

Comment on this clone: This CDR3 is also generated by other DNA sequences in the sample. This chain connects TRBV18 to TRBJ2-7; D unresolved. Germline V gene sequence: CDR1 KGHSH, CDR2 LQKENI. The CDR3 covers 13 residues. Trimming took 3 bases from V and 3 from J, leaving 9 bases between them. CDR3 sequence reads: CASSPAGGYEQYF. CDR3 DNA sequence: TGTGCCAGCTCACCCGCCGGTGGCTACGAGCAGTACTTC.

The chain uses TRBV11-2 and TRBJ2-7; a weak D match, TRBD2 (6 bases). Germline CDR1 reads SGHAT; CDR2 reads FQNNGV. V lost 3 bases to trimming and J lost 2 bases, with 11 bases between them. The CDR3 loop spans 14 amino acids. In nucleotides, the CDR3 is TGTGCCAGCAGCTTGGGGACGGGGGCCTACGAGCAGTACTTC. Protein: CASSLGTGAYEQYF.

CDR3: CASSIPLGTGAGYTF. In DNA, the CDR3 is TGTGCCAGTAGTATACCCCTAGGGACAGGGGCTGGCTACACCTTC. The rearrangement uses TRBV19 and TRBJ1-2; 10 nucleotides agree with TRBD1. The CDR3 runs to 15 residues. The V segment lost 2 bases and the J segment 7 bases; nucleotides outside the gene matches: 7. Germline V CDR1 and CDR2: LNHDA, SQIVND (reference sequence).

The gene calls are TRBV5-1 and TRBJ1-2, with D hard to call. V was cut by 4 bases and J by 3 bases, with 13 bases left in between. The CDR3 spans 14 residues. Germline V lookup: CDR1 SGHRS, CDR2 YFSETQ. The CDR3 bases are TGCGCCAGCAGCCCGGCGGGGAAGGACTATGGCTACACCTTC. It codes for CASSPAGKDYGYTF. Full variable domain (missing parts from reference TRBV5-1 and TRBJ1-2): KAGVTQTPRYLIKTRGQQVTLSCSPISGHRSVSWYQQTPGQGLQFLFEYFSETQRNKGNFPGRFSGRQFSNSRSEMNVSTLELGDSALYLCASSPAGKDYGYTFGSGTRLTVV.

This clone has a single count. The V gene is TRBV5-1, the J gene TRBJ2-7, with 7 positions matching TRBD1. J was trimmed by 3 bases and V by 4 bases; bases with no gene match: 4. This CDR3 contains 13 residues. The V gene's germline CDR1 is SGHRS and CDR2 YFSETQ. This CDR3 is CASSVQGNYEQYF. CDR3 DNA: TGCGCCAGCAGCGTACAGGGGAACTACGAGCAGTACTTC. Together with reference TRBV5-1 and TRBJ2-7, the CDR3 gives the full variable domain: KAGVTQTPRYLIKTRGQQVTLSCSPISGHRSVSWYQQTPGQGLQFLFEYFSETQRNKGNFPGRFSGRQFSNSRSEMNVSTLELGDSALYLCASSVQGNYEQYFGPGTRLTVT.

The rearrangement uses TRBV6-5 and TRBJ2-7; D is perhaps TRBD1 (6 bases). The length of the CDR3 is 15 residues. The V gene's germline CDR1 is MNHEY and CDR2 SVGAGI. V gave up 0 bases and J gave up 2 bases, with 11 bases separating them. The CDR3 protein is CASSYSWGQPYEQYF. The CDR3 DNA is TGTGCCAGCAGTTACTCTTGGGGGCAACCCTACGAGCAGTACTTC.

The chain is built from TRBV25-1 and TRBJ1-3; 11 bases agree with TRBD1. Germline trimming cut 5 bases from V and 3 bases from J; bases unmatched to any gene: 6. The germline CDR1 and CDR2 sequences are MGHDK and SYGVNS. The CDR3 sequence is 16 residues long. The CDR3 protein is CASSLGTGGNGNTIYF. In DNA, the CDR3 is TGTGCCAGCAGTTTGGGGACAGGGGGGAATGGAAACACCATATATTTT.

J is TRBJ2-5 and V is TRBV7-9, with unresolved D. The V end lost 5 bases, the J end lost 2 bases, and 12 bases lay between the germline ends. Germline assignment: CDR1 SEHNR and CDR2 FQNEAQ (reference sequence). The CDR3 spans 14 residues. CDR3 amino acids: CASSRDDFQETQYF. CDR3 DNA sequence: TGTGCCAGCAGCCGCGATGACTTTCAAGAGACCCAGTACTTC. The full variable domain, completed using reference TRBV7-9 and TRBJ2-5, is DTGVSQNPRHKITKRGQNVTFRCDPISEHNRLYWYRQTLGQGPEFLTYFQNEAQLEKSRLLSDRFSAERPKGSFSTLEIQRTEQGDSAMYLCASSRDDFQETQYFGPGTRLLVL.

CDR3 sequence reads: CASSFRTGGHEQYF. CDR3 nucleotide sequence: TGTGCCAGCAGTTTCAGGACAGGGGGCCACGAGCAGTACTTC. The chain recombines TRBV27 with TRBJ2-7; 11 nucleotides line up with TRBD1. The CDR3 spans 14 residues. V gave up 3 bases and J gave up 5 bases; unmatched junction bases: 3. Germline CDR1 reads MNHEY; CDR2 reads SMNVEV (reference sequence).

V usage is TRBV5-1 and J usage is TRBJ2-5; TRBD2 matches 7 bases. The trim removed 6 bases at V and 2 bases at J, leaving 7 bases unmatched. Germline assignment: CDR1 SGHRS and CDR2 YFSETQ. This CDR3 has 14 residues. The CDR3 here is CASKSWREQETQYF. The CDR3 nucleotides read TGCGCCAGCAAATCTTGGCGGGAGCAAGAGACCCAGTACTTC.

The genes are TRBV9 and TRBJ2-1; D call uncertain. Trimming removed 4 bases from V and 3 bases from J, with 8 bases in between. CDR3 length: 13 residues. CDR1 SGDLS and CDR2 YYNGEE come from the germline V gene. Here the CDR3 reads CASSPRLYNEQFF. In DNA, the CDR3 is TGTGCCAGCAGCCCCCGACTCTACAATGAGCAGTTCTTC.

J is TRBJ2-6 and V is TRBV5-1, with 8 bases lining up with TRBD1. The CDR3 loop spans 17 amino acids. The V gene end was trimmed by 4 bases and the J gene end by 0 bases; junction bases not matched to a gene: 6. CDR1 and CDR2 (germline): SGHRS, YFSETQ. This CDR3 is CASSTRQGNSGANVLTF. The CDR3, as DNA: TGCGCCAGCAGCACCCGACAGGGGAACTCTGGGGCCAACGTCCTGACTTTC.

This sequence joins TRBV7-2 and TRBJ1-3; TRBD1 is a possible D gene (5 bases). V shed 1 base and J shed 2 bases, with 15 bases lying between them. Germline assignment: CDR1 SGHTA and CDR2 FQGNSA. The CDR3 covers 17 residues. This chain's CDR3 is CASSLGFTLGAGNTIYF. CDR3 nucleotide sequence: TGTGCCAGCAGCTTAGGGTTCACGTTAGGGGCTGGAAACACCATATATTTT.

Only a few counts were recorded for this clone. The rearrangement links TRBV11-2 to TRBJ2-7; D possibly corresponds to TRBD2 (6 bases). CDR1 and CDR2 from the germline V gene are SGHAT and FQNNGV. Deletions cut 6 bases from V and 2 bases from J, with 17 bases between. The CDR3 has 15 amino acids. This chain's CDR3 is CASRTWGGAAYEQYF. As DNA, the CDR3 is TGTGCCAGCAGGACCTGGGGCGGGGCCGCCTACGAGCAGTACTTC.

This clone was detected only once. The chain uses TRBV6-5 and TRBJ1-4, with 12 bases matching TRBD1. V was pared by 1 base and J by 10 bases, with 7 bases of the junction left unmatched. The CDR3 loop spans 16 amino acids. Germline CDR1 is MNHEY and CDR2 is SVGAGI. The CDR3 DNA is TGTGCCAGCAGTTACTGGGACAGGGGGCAAGTCGGAAAACTGTTTTTT. It codes for CASSYWDRGQVGKLFF.

This clone has only a few counts. This chain joins TRBV28 and TRBJ2-7; 9 positions agree with TRBD1. The ends lost 7 bases at V and 5 bases at J; junction bases unmatched: 12. CDR3 size: 15 residues. Germline V CDR1 and CDR2: MDHEN, SYDVKM. The CDR3 sequence is CASKTSGTGIDEQYF. The CDR3 DNA sequence: TGTGCCAGCAAAACGTCTGGGACAGGGATCGACGAGCAGTACTTC.

The chain uses TRBV5-4 and TRBJ2-2; TRBD2 matches at 7 bases. The CDR3 sequence is 17 residues long. V shed 1 base and J 4 bases; nucleotides not matched to a gene: 10. Germline lookup yields CDR1 SGHNT and CDR2 YYREEE (reference sequence). In nucleotides, the CDR3 is TGTGCCAGCAGCTTGTTCTGGGGAGGGATCGGCACCGGGGAGCTGTTTTTT. Translation: CASSLFWGGIGTGELFF.

This clone was recorded once. The chain has TRBV5-3 and TRBJ2-1, with D tentatively TRBD2 (6 bases). TRBV5-3 is identified as an open reading frame with a role that is uncertain. This CDR3 is built from 12 residues. With 4 bases removed from V and 7 bases from J, the gap between germline ends came to 9 bases. The CDR3 protein is CARSPGENEQFF. CDR3 coding DNA: TGTGCCAGAAGCCCGGGGGAAAATGAGCAGTTCTTC.

The chain's CDR3 is CASRPRRLAEANTGELFF. The CDR3, as DNA: TGTGCAAGTCGCCCCCGCCGGCTAGCGGAGGCGAACACCGGGGAGCTGTTTTTT. This chain uses TRBV12-2 with TRBJ2-2; the DNA was not used to check the table's D call, TRBD2. TRBV12-2 represents a pseudogene. The CDR3 runs to 18 residues.

This chain uses TRBV20-1 with TRBJ2-7, with 8 bases fitting TRBD2. The CDR3 consists of 14 residues. V shed 3 bases, J shed 3 bases, and the junction held 7 bases outside the gene matches. Germline CDR1 is DFQATT and CDR2 is SNEGSKA (reference sequence). CDR3 protein: CSASVPSGLYEQYF. The CDR3 coding sequence is TGCAGTGCTAGTGTCCCTAGCGGGCTCTACGAGCAGTACTTC.

The chain uses TRBV14 and TRBJ2-1, with 7 bases identical to TRBD2. The CDR3 has 14 amino acids. Germline V gene sequence: CDR1 SGHDN, CDR2 FVKESK. Trimming at V came to 3 bases and at J to 8 bases, leaving 7 bases not matched to a gene. In DNA form, the CDR3 reads TGTGCCAGCAGCCACCCGACTAGCTTGGATGAGCAGTTCTTC. Translating gives CASSHPTSLDEQFF. Complete variable domain (other parts from reference TRBV14 and TRBJ2-1): EAGVTQFPSHSVIEKGQTVTLRCDPISGHDNLYWYRRVMGKEIKFLLHFVKESKQDESGMPNNRFLAERTGGTYSTLKVQPAELEDSGVYFCASSHPTSLDEQFFGPGTRLTVL.

The chain links TRBV19 to TRBJ1-2; possibly TRBD1 for D (6 bases). This CDR3 has 16 amino acids. From germline, CDR1 is LNHDA and CDR2 SQIVND (reference sequence). Deletions cut 4 bases from V and 5 bases from J, with 20 bases between. CDR3 DNA: TGTGCCAGTAGTACAGACAGGAACCTCGCCCTATATGGCTACACCTTC. Amino acid sequence: CASSTDRNLALYGYTF. The entire variable domain, with the rest obtained from reference TRBV19 and TRBJ1-2, is as follows: DGGITQSPKYLFRKEGQNVTLSCEQNLNHDAMYWYRQDPGQGLRLIYYSQIVNDFQKGDIAEGYSVSREKKESFPLTVTSAQKNPTAFYLCASSTDRNLALYGYTFGSGTRLTVV.

This clone was found a few times. The gene calls are TRBV10-3 and TRBJ2-1; unclear D gene. V lost 4 bases and J 8 bases, leaving 12 bases between the germline ends. Per germline, CDR1 ENHRY and CDR2 SYGVKD. The CDR3 is 13 residues long. The CDR3 reads CAISASGLDEQFF. The CDR3 DNA follows: TGTGCCATCAGTGCCTCCGGTCTCGATGAGCAGTTCTTC.

The V call is TRBV18, the J call TRBJ2-7; the match to TRBD1 covers 8 bases. Per the germline V gene, CDR1 is KGHSH and CDR2 is LQKENI. The CDR3 consists of 15 residues. The V segment lost 4 bases and the J segment 2 bases; nucleotides outside the gene matches: 7. The chain's CDR3 is CASSLGDRWTYEQYF. The CDR3 coding sequence is TGTGCCAGCTCACTTGGGGACAGGTGGACCTACGAGCAGTACTTC.

The chain carries TRBV28 and TRBJ1-5, with 7 positions matching TRBD1. The germline V gene encodes CDR1 MDHEN and CDR2 SYDVKM. J was trimmed by 3 bases and V by 6 bases; bases with no gene match: 11. The CDR3 extends over 16 amino acids. The CDR3 reads CASRGDSSGNNQPQHF. The CDR3 coding sequence is TGTGCCAGCAGGGGGGACAGTAGCGGGAACAATCAGCCCCAGCATTTT.

For this clone: At the DNA level, this CDR3 is encoded by other sequences in the same sample as well. The chain carries TRBV30 and TRBJ1-1; D is possibly TRBD1 (6 bases). V was shortened by 0 bases and J by 2 bases, with 7 bases between the two germline ends. The germline V gene has CDR1 GTSNPN and CDR2 SVGIG (reference sequence). This CDR3 region has 13 residues. As DNA, the CDR3 is TGTGCCTGGAGTGTACAGGGTAACACTGAAGCTTTCTTT. It translates to CAWSVQGNTEAFF.

V is TRBV21-1 and J is TRBJ1-6; the D call in the table, TRBD1, was not verified against the DNA. TRBV21-1 has pseudogene status. This CDR3 region has 18 residues. The CDR3 is CASSKSPDSCSYNSPLHF. The DNA of the CDR3 is TGTGCCAGCAGCAAATCGCCGGACAGTTGCTCCTATAATTCACCCCTCCACTTT.